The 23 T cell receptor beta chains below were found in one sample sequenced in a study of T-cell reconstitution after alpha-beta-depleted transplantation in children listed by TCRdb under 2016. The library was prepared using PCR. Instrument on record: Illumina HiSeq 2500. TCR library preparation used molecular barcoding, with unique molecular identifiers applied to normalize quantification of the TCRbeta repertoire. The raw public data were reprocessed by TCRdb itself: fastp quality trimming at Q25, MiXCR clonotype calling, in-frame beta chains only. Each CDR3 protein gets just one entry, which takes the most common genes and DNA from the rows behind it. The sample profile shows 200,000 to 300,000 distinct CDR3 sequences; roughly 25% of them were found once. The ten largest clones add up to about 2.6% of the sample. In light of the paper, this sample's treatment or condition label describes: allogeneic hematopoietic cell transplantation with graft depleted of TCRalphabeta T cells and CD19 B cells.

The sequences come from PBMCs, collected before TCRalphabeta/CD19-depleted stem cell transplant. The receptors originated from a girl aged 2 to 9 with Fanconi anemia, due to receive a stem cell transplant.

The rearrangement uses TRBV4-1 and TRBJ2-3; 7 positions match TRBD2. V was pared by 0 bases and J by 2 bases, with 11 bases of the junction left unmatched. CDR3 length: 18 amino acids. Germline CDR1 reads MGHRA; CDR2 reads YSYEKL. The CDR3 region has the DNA TGCGCCAGCAGCCAAGATCATGGAGGGAGGGCCCCCACAGATACGCAGTATTTT. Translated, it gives CASSQDHGGRAPTDTQYF.

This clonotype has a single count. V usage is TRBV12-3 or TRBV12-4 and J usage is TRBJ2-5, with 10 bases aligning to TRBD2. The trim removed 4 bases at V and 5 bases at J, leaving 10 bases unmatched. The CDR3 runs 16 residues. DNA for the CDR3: TGTGCCAGCAGTTCACCACTAGCGGGAAGGGGGGAGACCCAGTACTTC. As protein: CASSSPLAGRGETQYF.

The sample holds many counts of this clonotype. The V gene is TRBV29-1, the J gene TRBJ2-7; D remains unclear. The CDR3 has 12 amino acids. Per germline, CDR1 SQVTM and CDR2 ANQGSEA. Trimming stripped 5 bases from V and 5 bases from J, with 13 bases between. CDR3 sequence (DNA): TGCAGCGTTTTAGGACCAGCCGACGAGCAGTACTTC. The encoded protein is CSVLGPADEQYF.

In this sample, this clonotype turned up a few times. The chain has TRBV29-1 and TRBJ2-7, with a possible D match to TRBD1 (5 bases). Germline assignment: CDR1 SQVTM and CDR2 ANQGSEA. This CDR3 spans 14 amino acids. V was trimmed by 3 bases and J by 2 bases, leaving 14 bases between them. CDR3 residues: CSVEIETETYEQYF. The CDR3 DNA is TGCAGCGTTGAGATCGAGACAGAGACCTACGAGCAGTACTTC.

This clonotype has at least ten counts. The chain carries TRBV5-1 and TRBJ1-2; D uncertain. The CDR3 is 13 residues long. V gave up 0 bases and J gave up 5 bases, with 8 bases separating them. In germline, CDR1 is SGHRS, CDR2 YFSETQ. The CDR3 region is CASSLAQPYGYTF. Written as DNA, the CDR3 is TGCGCCAGCAGCTTGGCCCAGCCTTATGGCTACACCTTC. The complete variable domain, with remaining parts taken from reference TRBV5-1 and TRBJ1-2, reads KAGVTQTPRYLIKTRGQQVTLSCSPISGHRSVSWYQQTPGQGLQFLFEYFSETQRNKGNFPGRFSGRQFSNSRSEMNVSTLELGDSALYLCASSLAQPYGYTFGSGTRLTVV.

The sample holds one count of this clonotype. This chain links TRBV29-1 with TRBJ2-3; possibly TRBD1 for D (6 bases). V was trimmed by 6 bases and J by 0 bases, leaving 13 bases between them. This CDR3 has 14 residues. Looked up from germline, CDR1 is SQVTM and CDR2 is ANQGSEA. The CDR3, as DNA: TGCAGCGTCCGACAACAGGGTAGCACAGATACGCAGTATTTT. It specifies CSVRQQGSTDTQYF.

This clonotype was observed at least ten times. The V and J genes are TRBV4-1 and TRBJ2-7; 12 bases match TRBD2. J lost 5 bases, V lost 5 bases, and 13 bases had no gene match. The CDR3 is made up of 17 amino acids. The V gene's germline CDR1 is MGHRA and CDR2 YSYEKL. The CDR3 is CASSGLAGQGGADEQYF. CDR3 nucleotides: TGCGCCAGCAGCGGACTAGCGGGGCAAGGGGGAGCGGACGAGCAGTACTTC.

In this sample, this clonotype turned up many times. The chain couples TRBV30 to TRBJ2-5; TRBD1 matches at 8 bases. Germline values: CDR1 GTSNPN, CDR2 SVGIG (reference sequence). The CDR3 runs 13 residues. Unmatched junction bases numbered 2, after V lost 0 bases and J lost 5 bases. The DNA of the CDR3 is TGTGCCTGGAGTGTGGACAGGGTGGAGACCCAGTACTTC. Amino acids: CAWSVDRVETQYF.

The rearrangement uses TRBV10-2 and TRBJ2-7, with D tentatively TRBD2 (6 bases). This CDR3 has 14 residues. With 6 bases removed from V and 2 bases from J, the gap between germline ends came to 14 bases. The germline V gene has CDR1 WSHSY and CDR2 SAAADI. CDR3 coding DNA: TGCGCCAGCAGCTATAGCGGAGAGACCTACGAGCAGTACTTC. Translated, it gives CASSYSGETYEQYF.

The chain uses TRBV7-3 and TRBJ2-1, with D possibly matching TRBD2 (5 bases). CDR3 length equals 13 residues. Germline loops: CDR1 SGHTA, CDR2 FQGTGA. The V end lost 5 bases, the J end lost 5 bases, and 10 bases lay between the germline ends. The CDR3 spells CASSPGIHNEQFF. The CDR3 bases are TGTGCCAGCAGCCCCGGGATTCACAATGAGCAGTTCTTC.

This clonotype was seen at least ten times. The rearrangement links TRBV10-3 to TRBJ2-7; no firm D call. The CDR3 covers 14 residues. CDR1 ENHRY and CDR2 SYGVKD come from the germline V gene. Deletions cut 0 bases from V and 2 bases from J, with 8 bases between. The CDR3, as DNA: TGTGCCATCAGTGAGTCGGTGAAACCCTACGAGCAGTACTTC. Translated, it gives CAISESVKPYEQYF.

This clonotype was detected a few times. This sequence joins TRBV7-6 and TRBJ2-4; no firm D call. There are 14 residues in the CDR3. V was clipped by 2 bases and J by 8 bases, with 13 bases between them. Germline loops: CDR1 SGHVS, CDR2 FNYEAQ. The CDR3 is CASSLMAASDIQYF. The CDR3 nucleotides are TGTGCCAGCAGCTTAATGGCGGCTTCCGACATTCAGTACTTC.

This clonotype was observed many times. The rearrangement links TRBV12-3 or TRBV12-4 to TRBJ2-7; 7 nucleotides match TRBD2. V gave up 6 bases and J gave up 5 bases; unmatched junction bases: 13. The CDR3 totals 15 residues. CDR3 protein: CASSSGVGRIHEQYF. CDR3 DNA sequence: TGTGCCAGCAGCTCGGGTGTCGGGAGGATCCACGAGCAGTACTTC.

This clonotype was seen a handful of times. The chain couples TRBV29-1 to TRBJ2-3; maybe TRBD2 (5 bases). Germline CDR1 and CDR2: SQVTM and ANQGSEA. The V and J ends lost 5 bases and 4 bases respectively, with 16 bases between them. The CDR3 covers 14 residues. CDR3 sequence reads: CSVRRLEGADTQYF. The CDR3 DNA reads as TGCAGCGTTCGGCGGTTAGAGGGCGCAGATACGCAGTATTTT.

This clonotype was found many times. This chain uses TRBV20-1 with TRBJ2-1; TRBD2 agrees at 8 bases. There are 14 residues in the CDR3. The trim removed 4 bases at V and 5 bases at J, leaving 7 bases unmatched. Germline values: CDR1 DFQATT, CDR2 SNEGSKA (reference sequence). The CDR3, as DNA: TGCAGTGCTACTTTTGGCGGGGGGAACAATGAGCAGTTCTTC. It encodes CSATFGGGNNEQFF.

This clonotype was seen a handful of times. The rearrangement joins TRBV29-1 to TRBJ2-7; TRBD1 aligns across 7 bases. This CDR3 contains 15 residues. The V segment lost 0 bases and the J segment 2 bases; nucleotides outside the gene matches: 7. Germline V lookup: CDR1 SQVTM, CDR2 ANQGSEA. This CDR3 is CSVEDWNGQAYEQYF. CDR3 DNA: TGCAGCGTTGAAGATTGGAACGGACAGGCCTACGAGCAGTACTTC.

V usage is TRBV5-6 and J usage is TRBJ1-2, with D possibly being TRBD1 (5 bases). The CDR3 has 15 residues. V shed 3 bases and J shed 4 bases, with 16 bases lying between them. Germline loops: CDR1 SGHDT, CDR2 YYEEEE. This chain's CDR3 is CASSWPDLTGYGYTF. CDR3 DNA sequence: TGTGCCAGCAGCTGGCCGGACCTAACAGGCTATGGCTACACCTTC.

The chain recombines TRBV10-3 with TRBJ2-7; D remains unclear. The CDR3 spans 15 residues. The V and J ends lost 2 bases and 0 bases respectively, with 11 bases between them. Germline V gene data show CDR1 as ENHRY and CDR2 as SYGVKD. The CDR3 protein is CAISEPTSSSYEQYF. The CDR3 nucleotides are TGTGCCATCAGTGAGCCGACAAGTAGCTCCTACGAGCAGTACTTC.

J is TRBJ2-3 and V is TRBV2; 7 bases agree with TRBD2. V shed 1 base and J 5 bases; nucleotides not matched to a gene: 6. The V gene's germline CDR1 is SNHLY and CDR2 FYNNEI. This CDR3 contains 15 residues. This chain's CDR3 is CASSEESGMLDTQYF. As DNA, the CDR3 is TGTGCCAGCAGTGAAGAGAGCGGGATGCTAGATACGCAGTATTTT.

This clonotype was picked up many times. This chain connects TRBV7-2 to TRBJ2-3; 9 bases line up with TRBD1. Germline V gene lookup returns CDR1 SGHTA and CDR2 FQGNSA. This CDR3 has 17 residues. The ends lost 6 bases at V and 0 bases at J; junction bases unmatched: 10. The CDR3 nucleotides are TGTGCCAGCAGAGTGAAGGGACAGGGTTGGAGCACAGATACGCAGTATTTT. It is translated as CASRVKGQGWSTDTQYF.

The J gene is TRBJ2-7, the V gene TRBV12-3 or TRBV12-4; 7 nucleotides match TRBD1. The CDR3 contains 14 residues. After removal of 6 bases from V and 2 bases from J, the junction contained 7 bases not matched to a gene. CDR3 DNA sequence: TGTGCCAGCAGACCTTGGACAGGAACCTACGAGCAGTACTTC. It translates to CASRPWTGTYEQYF.

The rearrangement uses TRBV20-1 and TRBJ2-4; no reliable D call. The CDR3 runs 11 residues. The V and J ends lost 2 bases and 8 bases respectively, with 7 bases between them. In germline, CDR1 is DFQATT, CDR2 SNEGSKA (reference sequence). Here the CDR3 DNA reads TGCAGTGCTAGAATGCCGCACATTCAGTACTTC. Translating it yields CSARMPHIQYF.

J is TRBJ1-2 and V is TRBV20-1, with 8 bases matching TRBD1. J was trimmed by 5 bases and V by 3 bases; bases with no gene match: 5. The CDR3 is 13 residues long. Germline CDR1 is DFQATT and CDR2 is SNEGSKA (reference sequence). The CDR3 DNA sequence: TGCAGTGCTAGTAGGACAGGGAAGTATGGCTACACCTTC. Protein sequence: CSASRTGKYGYTF.